This T cell receptor beta chain was retrieved from a study of blood T cell repertoires in COVID-19. Study-wide context: There were acute and convalescent COVID-19 samples, and they came from the United States, Italy and Spain.

This clone appeared a few times. Sequenced by immunoSEQ multiplex PCR; TCRdb stores in-frame clones only, minus some. The table shows more than 100,000 clones, with roughly 83% occurring only once. With 3 bases removed from V and 5 bases from J, the gap between germline ends came to 20 bases. CDR3 length: 16 residues. In germline, CDR1 is SGHDT, CDR2 YYEEEE. Sequencing used peripheral blood. The receptor's source is a woman older than 75 with acute or convalescent COVID-19. This sequence joins TRBV5-6 and TRBJ1-2; D is uncertain. The CDR3, as DNA: TGTGCCAGCAGCTCCGATACGGGATCGGTACTATATGGCTACACCTTC. Residues: CASSSDTGSVLYGYTF.